Presented here are 27 T cell receptor beta chains from one specimen sequenced in a study of CD8 T cells in ankylosing spondylitis. TCRdb reprocessed the 5' RACE reads via MiXCR and lists one record per CDR3 protein. The sample has over 30,000 distinct CDR3 sequences, approximately 9.9% seen once. The sample taken for sequencing was synovial fluid, either unsorted or a sorted T cell fraction (not recorded which). The receptors were gathered from a male donor with ankylosing spondylitis.

The rearrangement links TRBV12-3 or TRBV12-4 to TRBJ2-2, with 9 bases lining up with TRBD2. The junction had 16 bases not matched to a gene; V was cut back by 3 bases and J by 5 bases. The CDR3 consists of 19 residues. The CDR3 region has the DNA TGTGCCAGCAGTTTCCGTTGGGCTAGCGGGAATGTGTGGACCGGGGAGCTGTTTTTT. Amino acid sequence: CASSFRWASGNVWTGELFF.

There are a few counts of this clonotype. The genes are TRBV28 and TRBJ1-6; D not resolved. Per germline, CDR1 MDHEN and CDR2 SYDVKM. The CDR3 extends over 20 amino acids. V was shortened by 7 bases and J by 0 bases, with 25 bases between the two germline ends. The CDR3, as DNA: TGTGCCAGCACTCAATCCCCCTTGACACGGGTAAACTCCTATAATTCACCCCTCCACTTT. Protein: CASTQSPLTRVNSYNSPLHF.

The genes are TRBV18 and TRBJ2-7; 9 nucleotides agree with TRBD2. CDR1 and CDR2 from the germline V gene are KGHSH and LQKENI. Germline trimming cut 2 bases from V and 4 bases from J; bases unmatched to any gene: 9. The CDR3 spans 16 residues. Here the CDR3 reads CASSPGGLAGPYEQYF. In nucleotides, the CDR3 is TGTGCCAGCTCACCAGGGGGACTAGCAGGACCTTACGAGCAGTACTTC.

Only a few counts were recorded for this clonotype. The V and J genes are TRBV15 and TRBJ1-1; no clear D gene. From germline, CDR1 is LNHNV and CDR2 YYDKDF (reference sequence). This CDR3 comprises 14 residues. V lost 1 base, J lost 6 bases, and 12 bases lay in between. The CDR3 DNA sequence: TGTGCCACCAGCAGAGCCGCCGGAGGCGCTGAAGCTTTCTTT. This encodes CATSRAAGGAEAFF.

The table lists this clonotype with many counts. In DNA form, the CDR3 reads TGTGCCAGCAGCTTGGGCACCTATAGCACAGATACGCAGTATTTT. Its protein product is CASSLGTYSTDTQYF. The chain carries TRBV5-5 and TRBJ2-3; D call uncertain. Trimming pared 0 bases from V and 0 bases from J, leaving 8 bases between. The CDR3 consists of 15 residues. Germline V CDR1 and CDR2: SGHKS, YYEKEE (reference sequence).

The chain couples TRBV5-1 to TRBJ2-1; TRBD2 matches 14 bases. Germline V lookup: CDR1 SGHRS, CDR2 YFSETQ. The CDR3 extends over 18 amino acids. The V and J ends lost 4 bases and 0 bases, in that order; junction bases with no gene match: 6. CDR3 sequence reads: CASSPGLAGGISYNEQFF. The CDR3 coding sequence is TGCGCCAGCAGCCCCGGACTAGCGGGAGGAATCTCCTACAATGAGCAGTTCTTC.

This clonotype was found a few times. The chain uses TRBV7-2 and TRBJ2-7, with 10 positions matching TRBD1. The junction had 0 bases not matched to a gene; V was cut back by 0 bases and J by 4 bases. This CDR3 has 14 amino acids. CDR1 is SGHTA, CDR2 FQGNSA, per germline. CDR3 region: CASSLAGQGYEQYF. CDR3 in DNA: TGTGCCAGCAGCTTAGCGGGACAGGGGTACGAGCAGTACTTC.

This clonotype was seen a few times. The V call is TRBV5-1, the J call TRBJ2-5; 11 nucleotides match TRBD2. The J segment lost 5 bases and the V segment lost 4 bases, leaving 4 bases of the junction unmatched. The germline V gene has CDR1 SGHRS and CDR2 YFSETQ. CDR3 size: 14 residues. CDR3 coding DNA: TGCGCCAGCAGCCGGACTAGCGGGCTCGAGACCCAGTACTTC. Residues: CASSRTSGLETQYF.

This clonotype has ten or more counts. The chain employs TRBV7-3 and TRBJ2-3; D remains ambiguous. The CDR3 has 14 residues. Trimming removed 4 bases at V and 1 base at J, with 9 bases between. Germline CDR1 reads SGHTA; CDR2 reads FQGTGA. The CDR3 reads CASSSDAGTDTQYF. The CDR3 DNA is TGTGCCAGCAGCTCGGACGCGGGCACAGATACGCAGTATTTT.

This clonotype occurred once. V usage is TRBV13 and J usage is TRBJ1-1, with TRBD1 identical over 10 bases. The CDR3 has 16 residues. Per germline, CDR1 PRHDT and CDR2 FYEKMQ (reference sequence). In nucleotides, the CDR3 is TGTGCATCAAAGACAGGGGGCTCTCCTTTGGGCACTGAAGCTTTCTTT. This gives the protein CASKTGGSPLGTEAFF.

The rearrangement joins TRBV12-3 or TRBV12-4 to TRBJ2-1; TRBD2 agrees at 10 bases. Trimming took 3 bases from V and 4 from J; bases not matched to a gene: 0. The CDR3 runs to 14 residues. CDR3 protein: CASSFSGRYNEQFF. DNA for the CDR3: TGTGCCAGCAGTTTTAGCGGGAGGTACAATGAGCAGTTCTTC.

The chain couples TRBV4-3 to TRBJ2-7; 9 nucleotides line up with TRBD2. J lost 2 bases, V lost 0 bases, and 5 bases had no gene match. The CDR3 runs 16 residues. Germline-derived CDR1 and CDR2 are LGHNA and YSLEER. The CDR3 loop reads CASSQDRIAGAYEQYF. The CDR3 nucleotides are TGCGCCAGCAGCCAAGATCGGATAGCGGGAGCCTACGAGCAGTACTTC.

The table lists this clonotype with a few counts. The rearrangement links TRBV6-1 to TRBJ1-2; D is perhaps TRBD1 (5 bases). Trimming pared 0 bases from V and 0 bases from J, leaving 14 bases between. The CDR3 contains 17 residues. Germline lookup yields CDR1 MNHNS and CDR2 SASEGT. CDR3 DNA sequence: TGTGCCAGCAGTGAAGCCCTGGGGCGCCTCGCTAACTATGGCTACACCTTC. Amino acid sequence: CASSEALGRLANYGYTF.

This clonotype was counted only a few times. The rearrangement joins TRBV28 to TRBJ2-1; D perhaps matches TRBD2 (6 bases). Germline V gene lookup returns CDR1 MDHEN and CDR2 SYDVKM. V dropped 10 bases and J dropped 3 bases, with 13 bases sitting between them. This CDR3 is built from 13 residues. This chain's CDR3 is CATRGRYYNEQFF. The CDR3 region has the DNA TGTGCCACCCGGGGGAGGTACTACAATGAGCAGTTCTTC.

This clonotype was picked up a small number of times. V is TRBV6-2 or TRBV6-3 and J is TRBJ2-1; 7 positions match TRBD2. This CDR3 comprises 15 residues. Per the germline V gene, CDR1 is MNHEY and CDR2 is SVGEGT. The V and J ends lost 8 bases and 8 bases, in that order; junction bases with no gene match: 15. CDR3 sequence: CASSLQCCGSDEQFF. The CDR3 DNA sequence: TGTGCCAGCTCCCTTCAGTGTTGCGGGAGCGATGAGCAGTTCTTC.

In its sample, this clonotype was seen many times. An end of the junction differs from the germline gene, which may be a read error. The V call is TRBV27, the J call TRBJ1-6, with D possibly being TRBD1 (6 bases). Germline CDR1 MNHEY, CDR2 SMNVEV (reference sequence). CDR3 length: 18 amino acids. The CDR3 sequence is CTSSRLSTGSTWDSPLHF. The CDR3 nucleotides read TGCACCAGCAGCCGTTTATCAACAGGGTCAACCTGGGATTCACCCCTCCACTTT.

This clonotype was observed at least ten times. The V and J genes are TRBV6-5 and TRBJ1-5; possibly TRBD1 for D (5 bases). Deletions cut 2 bases from V and 5 bases from J, with 10 bases between. Germline assignment: CDR1 MNHEY and CDR2 SVGAGI. The CDR3 contains 14 residues. CDR3 DNA sequence: TGTGCCAGCAGTTACGGGGGAGATGATCAGCCCCAGCATTTT. Its translation: CASSYGGDDQPQHF.

In this sample, this clonotype turned up many times. J is TRBJ2-1 and V is TRBV19; D unresolved. V was shortened by 9 bases and J by 4 bases, with 10 bases between the two germline ends. This CDR3 is 12 amino acids long. CDR1 and CDR2 (germline): LNHDA, SQIVND (reference sequence). This CDR3 is CASIGRYNEQFF. The CDR3 DNA follows: TGTGCCAGCATCGGACGGTACAATGAGCAGTTCTTC. Full variable domain (missing parts from reference TRBV19 and TRBJ2-1): DGGITQSPKYLFRKEGQNVTLSCEQNLNHDAMYWYRQDPGQGLRLIYYSQIVNDFQKGDIAEGYSVSREKKESFPLTVTSAQKNPTAFYLCASIGRYNEQFFGPGTRLTVL.

In its sample, this clonotype was seen many times. V usage is TRBV7-2 and J usage is TRBJ2-7; TRBD2 matches 8 bases. CDR3 length equals 17 residues. Germline values: CDR1 SGHTA, CDR2 FQGNSA. V trimming: 5 bases; J trimming: 0 bases; junction bases outside the gene matches: 12. CDR3 DNA sequence: TGTGCCAGCAGCCCTAGCGGCCTAGCGGGTGTCTCCTACGAGCAGTACTTC. Its translation is CASSPSGLAGVSYEQYF.

This clonotype was counted a few times. The chain has TRBV24-1 and TRBJ2-1, with TRBD2 matching over 11 bases. The V segment lost 7 bases and the J segment 5 bases; nucleotides outside the gene matches: 3. Germline CDR1 is KGHDR and CDR2 is SFDVKD. The CDR3 runs to 14 residues. In nucleotides, the CDR3 is TGTGCCACCAGCCGACTAGCGGGAAACAATGAGCAGTTCTTC. Encoded protein: CATSRLAGNNEQFF.

The sample holds many counts of this clonotype. V gene TRBV6-1 combines with J gene TRBJ2-5; D might be TRBD2 (5 bases). Germline V gene data show CDR1 as MNHNS and CDR2 as SASEGT. This CDR3 spans 16 amino acids. The V end was cut by 2 bases, the J end by 0 bases, with 13 bases between. The CDR3 sequence is CASSEPGRRNQETQYF. The CDR3 bases are TGTGCCAGCAGTGAACCTGGGAGACGGAACCAAGAGACCCAGTACTTC.

This clonotype was observed a handful of times. This chain joins TRBV28 and TRBJ1-5; the D gene is possibly TRBD1 (5 bases). Trimming stripped 11 bases from V and 6 bases from J, with 20 bases between. The CDR3 runs to 14 residues. The V gene's germline CDR1 is MDHEN and CDR2 SYDVKM. This CDR3 is CASRTPRVGQPQHF. CDR3 bases: TGTGCCTCCCGGACACCGAGGGTCGGTCAGCCCCAGCATTTT.

This clonotype has a count of ten or more. The chain couples TRBV10-3 to TRBJ2-3; perhaps TRBD2 as D (6 bases). This CDR3 contains 16 residues. In germline, CDR1 is ENHRY, CDR2 SYGVKD. V was cut by 0 bases and J by 2 bases, with 12 bases left in between. The CDR3 DNA is TGTGCCATCAGTGAGTCGGGGGAGGACTTCACAGATACGCAGTATTTT. It yields the protein CAISESGEDFTDTQYF.

This clonotype occurred many times. The V gene is TRBV7-2, the J gene TRBJ2-4; 11 bases fit TRBD1. The CDR3 extends over 18 amino acids. Germline CDR1 is SGHTA and CDR2 is FQGNSA. V gave up 0 bases and J gave up 2 bases; unmatched junction bases: 6. Here the CDR3 reads CASSLAYGTGGSKNIQYF. The CDR3, as DNA: TGTGCCAGCAGCTTAGCCTACGGGACAGGGGGTTCCAAAAACATTCAGTACTTC.

At least ten counts were recorded for this clonotype. The V and J genes are TRBV28 and TRBJ2-7, with unresolved D. Per the germline V gene, CDR1 is MDHEN and CDR2 is SYDVKM. The CDR3 contains 13 residues. Trimming cost V 2 bases and J 2 bases, with 7 bases left between them. CDR3 amino acids: CASSLGGPYEQYF. As DNA, the CDR3 is TGTGCCAGCAGTTTAGGCGGTCCCTACGAGCAGTACTTC.

This clonotype was detected many times. V usage is TRBV7-3 and J usage is TRBJ2-1, with TRBD2 matching over 7 bases. J was trimmed by 9 bases and V by 5 bases; bases with no gene match: 13. The germline V gene encodes CDR1 SGHTA and CDR2 FQGTGA. This CDR3 spans 15 amino acids. The CDR3 DNA reads as TGTGCCAGCAGCGCCACTAGTGGACTAGGGAGTGAGCAGTTCTTC. This sequence encodes CASSATSGLGSEQFF.

This clonotype was found a few times. The chain carries TRBV15 and TRBJ1-1; no clear D gene. The CDR3 covers 15 residues. V was cut by 0 bases and J by 6 bases, with 14 bases left in between. Germline assignment: CDR1 LNHNV and CDR2 YYDKDF (reference sequence). CDR3 loop: CATSRDIGLLSEAFF. Here the CDR3 DNA reads TGTGCCACCAGCAGAGATATCGGGCTCCTTTCTGAAGCTTTCTTT.